What follows describes a single T cell receptor (beta chain). Unmatched junction bases numbered 15, after V lost 4 bases and J lost 0 bases. CDR3 size: 20 residues. The germline CDR1 and CDR2 sequences are MNHNS and SASEGT. This sample was included in a study of radiation and T cells in renal cell carcinoma. The assay was immunoSEQ multiplex PCR, and TCRdb's table has in-frame clones only and misses some. The sample includes about 49,000 clones, approximately 83% of them seen just once. As for time point: baseline pretreatment blood. Treatment meaning: 15 Gy SBRT to primary tumor, nephrectomy 4 weeks later.

The specimen was blood, collected from a patient whose treatment included radiotherapy and nephrectomy. This sequence was found in a woman aged 70-85 years with renal cell carcinoma. The chain has TRBV6-1 and TRBJ1-5; 10 bases map to TRBD1. The CDR3 here is CASSAWTGTGAGDSNQPQHF. CDR3 DNA: TGTGCCAGCAGTGCGTGGACCGGGACAGGGGCAGGGGATAGCAATCAGCCCCAGCATTTT.